This T cell receptor (beta chain) emerged from a study of T cell responses to AZD1222 COVID-19 vaccine. Study-level results: The number of AZD1222 recipients seropositive at baseline was only five to seven. The peak T cell response came first, and repertoires were sampled only after it.

Data came from immunoSEQ multiplex PCR; TCRdb stores just in-frame clones and leaves some out. Altogether 130,000 to 150,000 clones are present, roughly 93% being singletons, with the ten largest covering 12%. Germline CDR1 MNHNS, CDR2 SASEGT. The CDR3 sequence is 11 residues long. V was clipped by 0 bases and J by 7 bases, with 2 bases between them. A note on this clone: No antigen is known for it.

The starting material was peripheral blood, obtained after recovery from COVID-19. The rearrangement joins TRBV6-1 to TRBJ2-3, with D unclear. The receptor was derived from an adult who had recovered from COVID-19. The CDR3 spells CASSEAHTQYF. The CDR3 nucleotides read TGTGCCAGCAGTGAAGCCCATACGCAGTATTTT.